This TCR beta chain stems from a study of control samples from healthy donors and cancer patients. Data came from immunoSEQ multiplex PCR; TCRdb stores just in-frame clones and leaves some out. The data hold some 200,000 clones, with 85% to 95% observed a single time. CDR3 length equals 15 residues. Germline values: CDR1 SGHRS, CDR2 YFSETQ. Trimming removed 6 bases from V and 6 bases from J; junction bases left unmatched: 9. This chain connects TRBV5-1 to TRBJ2-3; TRBD2 aligns across 11 bases. This TCR was recovered from a man between 45 and 60 years old in good health. The sample comprised blood. This CDR3 reads CASTVTSGDRDTQYF. The DNA of the CDR3 is TGCGCCAGCACCGTGACTAGCGGGGACAGGGATACGCAGTATTTT.